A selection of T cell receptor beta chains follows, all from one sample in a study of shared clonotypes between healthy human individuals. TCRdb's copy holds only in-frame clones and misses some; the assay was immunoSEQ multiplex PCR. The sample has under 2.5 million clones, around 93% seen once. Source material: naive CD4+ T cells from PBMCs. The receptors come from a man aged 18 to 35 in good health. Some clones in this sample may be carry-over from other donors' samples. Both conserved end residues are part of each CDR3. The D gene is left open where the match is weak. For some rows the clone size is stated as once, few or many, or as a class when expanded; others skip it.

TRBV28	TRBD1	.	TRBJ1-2	TGTGCCAGCAGTCTCTCAGGGGGCGCCAATGGCTACACCTTC	CASSLSGGANGYTF
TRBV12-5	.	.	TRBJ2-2	TGTGCTAGTGGTTTGGAGAGGGGACTCACCGGGGAGCTGTTTTTT	CASGLERGLTGELFF
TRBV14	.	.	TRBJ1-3	TGTGCCAGCAGCGGACAGATCTCTGGAAACACCATATATTTT	CASSGQISGNTIYF
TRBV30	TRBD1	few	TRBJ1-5	TGTGCCTGGAGTGCCGGGACAGGGGAGGTTCTCCAGCATTTT	CAWSAGTGEVLQHF
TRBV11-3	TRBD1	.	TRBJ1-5	TGTGCCAGCAGCTTAGACAGGGGGCTGAGCAATCAGCCCCAGCATTTT	CASSLDRGLSNQPQHF
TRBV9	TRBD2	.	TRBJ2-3	TGTGCCAGCAGCGTAGGGACTAGAATAAACACAGATACGCAGTATTTT	CASSVGTRINTDTQYF
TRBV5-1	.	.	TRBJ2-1	TGCGCCAGCAGCTCAGGGCCGTACAATGAGCAGTTCTTC	CASSSGPYNEQFF
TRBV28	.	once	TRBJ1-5	TGTGCCAGCCGCACATCGGGTCAGCCCCAGCATTTT	CASRTSGQPQHF
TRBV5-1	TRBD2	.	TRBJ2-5	TGCGCCAGCACCCCGGCTGCGGGAGGCGAGGGGAAGACCCAGTACTTC	CASTPAAGGEGKTQYF
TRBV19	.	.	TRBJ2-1	TGTGCCAGTAGTATAACCTCTAGCGCCGGTGAGCAGTTCTTC	CASSITSSAGEQFF
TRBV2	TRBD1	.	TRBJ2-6	TGTGCCAGCGCCCGCCGGGGACAGGGTGGTACTGGGGCCAACGTCCTGACTTTC	CASARRGQGGTGANVLTF
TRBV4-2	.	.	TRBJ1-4	TGTGCCAGCAGCCAAGTTTTCAGAGCAACTAATGAAAAACTGTTTTTT	CASSQVFRATNEKLFF
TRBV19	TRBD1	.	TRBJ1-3	TGTGCCAGTAGTCCCGACAGGGTCGGAGGCTCTGGAAACACCATATATTTT	CASSPDRVGGSGNTIYF
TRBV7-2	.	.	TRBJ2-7	TGTGCCAGCAGCTTAGGGGCAGTCTCCTACGAGCAGTACTTC	CASSLGAVSYEQYF
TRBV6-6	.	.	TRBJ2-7	TGTGCCAGCAGTTACGTAGCGGCGCCCTCCTACGAGCAGTACTTC	CASSYVAAPSYEQYF
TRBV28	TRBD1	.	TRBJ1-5	TGTGCCAGCAGTCAGGGGGGGGCTCGGCAGCCCCAGCATTTT	CASSQGGARQPQHF
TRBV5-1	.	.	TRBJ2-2	TGCGCCAGCAGCTTGTCAGGAGGAAGGGAGCTGTTTTTT	CASSLSGGRELFF
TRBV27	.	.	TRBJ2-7	TGTGCCAGCAGTCCTATATTCACTCGACAGGCCTCCTACGAGCAGTACTTC	CASSPIFTRQASYEQYF
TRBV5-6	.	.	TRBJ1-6	TGTGCCAGCAGCTTGGATGGCAGGGGAAATTCACCCCTCCACTTT	CASSLDGRGNSPLHF